This TCR beta chain is drawn from a study of CD4 T cells in relation to SARS-CoV-2 and coronaviruses. The germline CDR1 and CDR2 sequences are SGHDN and FVKESK. V dropped 1 base and J dropped 2 bases, with 11 bases sitting between them. This CDR3 has 16 residues. Clones were read by immunoSEQ multiplex PCR, and TCRdb kept only the in-frame ones, dropping some. The top ten clones hold around 0.15% of a sample with just under 65,000 clones, over 90% of them seen once. Unexposed donor CD4+ T cells date from about 2011-2018, before the COVID-19 pandemic. The genes are TRBV14 and TRBJ2-2; D remains unclear. Specimen: naive CD4+ T cells from PBMCs. The sample's subset: naive CD4+ T cells isolated by negative enrichment. The origin of this receptor is a human donor in good health. DNA of the CDR3: TGTGCCAGCAGCCAAGTCGGTCAGACCAACACCGGGGAGCTGTTTTTT. Residues: CASSQVGQTNTGELFF. Together with reference TRBV14 and TRBJ2-2, the CDR3 gives the full variable domain: EAGVTQFPSHSVIEKGQTVTLRCDPISGHDNLYWYRRVMGKEIKFLLHFVKESKQDESGMPNNRFLAERTGGTYSTLKVQPAELEDSGVYFCASSQVGQTNTGELFFGEGSRLTVL.